The 31 T cell receptor beta chains below come from one sample, sequenced in a study of blood T cell repertoires in COVID-19. Profiled with immunoSEQ multiplex PCR; TCRdb holds only in-frame clones, not every one. The table records 43,000 or so clones, about nine tenths of them present only once. The specimen sequenced was peripheral blood. These receptors were taken from a man in his sixties with active or convalescent COVID-19.

The V and J genes are TRBV5-6 and TRBJ1-5; maybe TRBD1 (6 bases). This CDR3 spans 16 amino acids. Germline CDR1 SGHDT, CDR2 YYEEEE. The V gene lost 4 bases and the J gene lost 4 bases, with 18 bases spanning the gap. The CDR3 sequence: CASSLGAGAENQPQHF. The CDR3 DNA sequence: TGTGCCAGCAGCCTGGGGGCGGGGGCCGAGAATCAGCCCCAGCATTTT.

The chain links TRBV6-6 to TRBJ2-1; D not resolved. CDR3 length equals 14 residues. Trimming removed 6 bases at V and 7 bases at J, with 16 bases between. CDR1 and CDR2 from the germline V gene are MNHNY and SVGAGI (reference sequence). CDR3 in amino acids: CASRPIQSRNEQFF. CDR3 in DNA: TGTGCCAGCAGACCCATCCAGTCTAGGAATGAGCAGTTCTTC.

The chain carries TRBV11-3 and TRBJ2-7; D might be TRBD2 (5 bases). The CDR3 sequence is 13 residues long. Trimming stripped 2 bases from V and 0 bases from J, with 5 bases between. Germline V gene sequence: CDR1 SGHNT, CDR2 YENEEA. CDR3 nucleotide sequence: TGTGCCAGCAGCTTACGGGACTCCTACGAGCAGTACTTC. Residues: CASSLRDSYEQYF.

The V and J genes are TRBV5-4 and TRBJ2-1; 10 bases fit TRBD2. This CDR3 spans 16 amino acids. Germline lookup yields CDR1 SGHNT and CDR2 YYREEE (reference sequence). Trimming removed 5 bases from V and 2 bases from J; junction bases left unmatched: 7. CDR3 sequence (DNA): TGTGCCAGCAGACCAAGCGGGGGGGCAACCTACAATGAGCAGTTCTTC. Its protein is CASRPSGGATYNEQFF.

The chain couples TRBV7-9 to TRBJ1-2; D possibly corresponds to TRBD1 (6 bases). CDR1 is SEHNR, CDR2 FQNEAQ, per germline (reference sequence). V shed 5 bases and J shed 5 bases, with 15 bases lying between them. The CDR3 has 14 residues. The CDR3 here is CASSPNQQGYGYTF. In nucleotides, the CDR3 is TGTGCCAGCAGCCCCAATCAACAGGGTTATGGCTACACCTTC.

This chain uses TRBV18 with TRBJ1-1; perhaps TRBD1 as D (6 bases). This CDR3 region has 15 residues. Germline V gene data show CDR1 as KGHSH and CDR2 as LQKENI. Trimming removed 5 bases from V and 4 bases from J, with 17 bases in between. The CDR3 DNA sequence: TGTGCCAGCTCAGCAGGACAGTTACTGACCACTGAAGCTTTCTTT. It encodes CASSAGQLLTTEAFF.

This clone has just one count. V and J are TRBV28 and TRBJ1-1; 9 bases agree with TRBD1. The V segment lost 7 bases and the J segment 2 bases; nucleotides outside the gene matches: 11. This CDR3 spans 16 amino acids. CDR1 MDHEN and CDR2 SYDVKM come from the germline V gene. This CDR3 reads CASIQPGQGFNTEAFF. The DNA for the CDR3 is TGTGCCAGCATACAGCCGGGACAGGGCTTTAACACTGAAGCTTTCTTT.

This clone appeared a few times. This chain joins TRBV7-9 and TRBJ1-1; 10 bases match TRBD1. Germline CDR1 is SEHNR and CDR2 is FQNEAQ (reference sequence). The CDR3 is 15 residues long. Trimming took 5 bases from V and 3 from J; bases not matched to a gene: 6. The CDR3 coding sequence is TGTGCCAGCAGCACTGACAGGGGGCACGACACTGAAGCTTTCTTT. Translating gives CASSTDRGHDTEAFF.

The sample holds one count of this clone. CDR3 sequence: CASSLEGSSNQPQHF. The CDR3 DNA follows: TGCGCCAGCAGCTTGGAGGGGTCGAGCAATCAGCCCCAGCATTTT. The V and J genes are TRBV5-1 and TRBJ1-5, with TRBD1 as a possible D gene (5 bases). This CDR3 spans 15 amino acids. Trimming removed 0 bases from V and 1 base from J, with 8 bases in between. Germline values: CDR1 SGHRS, CDR2 YFSETQ.

The rearrangement links TRBV5-6 to TRBJ2-4; a weak D match, TRBD1 (6 bases). Trimming took off 1 base at V and 2 bases at J, with 10 bases between the two ends. This CDR3 comprises 15 residues. Germline V gene lookup returns CDR1 SGHDT and CDR2 YYEEEE. The CDR3 DNA follows: TGTGCCAGCAGCTTGTCAGGGGCAACCAAAAACATTCAGTACTTC. It is translated as CASSLSGATKNIQYF.

This chain uses TRBV7-2 with TRBJ1-6; D uncertain. The V gene's germline CDR1 is SGHTA and CDR2 FQGNSA. The V end was cut by 5 bases, the J end by 2 bases, with 10 bases between. The CDR3 loop spans 15 amino acids. CDR3: CASSPRVAYNSPLHF. The CDR3 DNA reads TGTGCCAGCAGCCCCCGGGTGGCCTATAATTCACCCCTCCACTTT.

This rearrangement joins TRBV28 to TRBJ1-4; 7 bases are shared with TRBD1. This CDR3 has 13 amino acids. V was clipped by 7 bases and J by 8 bases; unmatched bases: 7. From germline, CDR1 is MDHEN and CDR2 SYDVKM. In DNA, the CDR3 is TGTGCCAGCACCCCCCCGGACAGGGAAAAACTGTTTTTT. Protein sequence: CASTPPDREKLFF. Complete variable domain (other parts from reference TRBV28 and TRBJ1-4): DVKVTQSSRYLVKRTGEKVFLECVQDMDHENMFWYRQDPGLGLRLIYFSYDVKMKEKGDIPEGYSVSREKKERFSLILESASTNQTSMYLCASTPPDREKLFFGSGTQLSVL.

J is TRBJ1-1 and V is TRBV28; the match to TRBD1 covers 10 bases. Germline CDR1 and CDR2: MDHEN and SYDVKM. CDR3 size: 15 residues. With 3 bases clipped from V and 7 bases from J, the junction kept 8 bases outside the gene matches. CDR3 DNA sequence: TGTGCCAGCAGTTTTGCGGGGACAGGGGCAAATGAAGCTTTCTTT. As protein: CASSFAGTGANEAFF.

The chain employs TRBV9 and TRBJ2-7, with 8 bases matching TRBD1. The CDR3 has 15 residues. V was pared by 4 bases and J by 4 bases, with 10 bases of the junction left unmatched. Germline CDR1 SGDLS, CDR2 YYNGEE. This CDR3 reads CASSPFGTGTYEQYF. For the CDR3, the DNA is TGTGCCAGCAGCCCGTTTGGGACAGGAACTTACGAGCAGTACTTC.

This chain links TRBV28 with TRBJ2-7; TRBD2 agrees at 7 bases. The CDR3 extends over 14 amino acids. CDR1 is MDHEN, CDR2 SYDVKM, per germline. Germline trimming cut 5 bases from V and 3 bases from J; bases unmatched to any gene: 7. Here the CDR3 reads CASSPGTINYEQYF. Here the CDR3 DNA reads TGTGCCAGCAGTCCAGGGACTATAAACTACGAGCAGTACTTC.

The chain links TRBV5-1 to TRBJ2-7; D call uncertain. Germline loops: CDR1 SGHRS, CDR2 YFSETQ. Trimming left V 0 bases short and J 1 base short, with 8 bases between. The CDR3 covers 14 residues. DNA of the CDR3: TGCGCCAGCAGCTTGGGACAAATGTCCTACGAGCAGTACTTC. Its translation is CASSLGQMSYEQYF.

This chain uses TRBV6-5 with TRBJ2-7; D unclear. V was trimmed by 6 bases and J by 3 bases, leaving 9 bases between them. CDR1 and CDR2 (germline): MNHEY, SVGAGI. The CDR3 length is 12 residues. Here the CDR3 reads CASRNPRYEQYF. The CDR3 bases are TGTGCCAGCAGAAACCCGCGCTACGAGCAGTACTTC.

The chain is built from TRBV7-9 and TRBJ1-2; D possibly corresponds to TRBD1 (5 bases). The CDR3 has 15 residues. Between the trimmed V and J ends, which lost 2 bases and 4 bases, there was a span of 14 bases. Germline assignment: CDR1 SEHNR and CDR2 FQNEAQ (reference sequence). The chain's CDR3 is CASSLTGGSLYGYTF. In nucleotides, the CDR3 is TGTGCCAGCAGCTTAACGGGGGGGAGCCTCTATGGCTACACCTTC.

The V call is TRBV10-3, the J call TRBJ2-2; the match to TRBD1 covers 8 bases. Germline CDR1 ENHRY, CDR2 SYGVKD. The CDR3 totals 16 residues. V shed 4 bases, J shed 6 bases, and the junction held 10 bases outside the gene matches. Written as DNA, the CDR3 is TGTGCCATCAGTGGTACAGGGGGGCAGGGTGCCGGGGAGCTGTTTTTT. It translates to CAISGTGGQGAGELFF.

This chain joins TRBV19 and TRBJ2-7; a possible D gene is TRBD1 (5 bases). The CDR3 contains 13 residues. The germline CDR1 and CDR2 sequences are LNHDA and SQIVND (reference sequence). V lost 4 bases and J 3 bases, leaving 10 bases between the germline ends. The CDR3 nucleotides read TGTGCCAGTAGTAGGGGCAGTTTCTACGAGCAGTACTTC. Translating gives CASSRGSFYEQYF.

The chain couples TRBV28 to TRBJ1-4; TRBD1 aligns across 8 bases. The CDR3 totals 14 residues. CDR1 is MDHEN and CDR2 is SYDVKM in the germline V gene. J gave up 7 bases and V 7 bases, and 8 bases lay outside the gene matches. CDR3 residues: CASNTGTGFEKLFF. CDR3 DNA: TGTGCCAGCAATACCGGGACAGGCTTTGAAAAACTGTTTTTT. Full variable domain (remainder filled in from reference TRBV28 and TRBJ1-4): DVKVTQSSRYLVKRTGEKVFLECVQDMDHENMFWYRQDPGLGLRLIYFSYDVKMKEKGDIPEGYSVSREKKERFSLILESASTNQTSMYLCASNTGTGFEKLFFGSGTQLSVL.

As regards this clone: Other DNA sequences in the sample encode the same CDR3. The chain employs TRBV28 and TRBJ1-1; 11 bases agree with TRBD1. V lost 3 bases and J lost 5; bases outside the gene matches: 2. There are 14 residues in the CDR3. Germline V gives CDR1 MDHEN, CDR2 SYDVKM. CDR3 region: CASSLGTGGTEAFF. The DNA of the CDR3 is TGTGCCAGCAGTTTGGGGACAGGGGGGACTGAAGCTTTCTTT.

The CDR3 DNA reads as TGTGCCAGCAGCTTAGAGCGGACAGGGAGCTCCTACGAGCAGTACTTC. As protein: CASSLERTGSSYEQYF. This chain connects TRBV7-8 to TRBJ2-7; 8 bases match TRBD1. The CDR3 loop spans 16 amino acids. The germline V gene has CDR1 SGHVS and CDR2 FQNEAQ. The junction had 5 bases not matched to a gene; V was cut back by 1 base and J by 0 bases.

The chain has TRBV5-1 and TRBJ2-3; 13 positions match TRBD2. This CDR3 has 18 amino acids. The germline gives CDR1 SGHRS, CDR2 YFSETQ. V shed 0 bases, J shed 6 bases, and the junction held 10 bases outside the gene matches. The CDR3 nucleotides read TGCGCCAGCAGCTTGGTTACGGGACTAGCGGGGCCGGGGGATACGCAGTATTTT. This encodes CASSLVTGLAGPGDTQYF.

A single count supports this clone. This chain joins TRBV19 and TRBJ1-2; D gene unclear. Germline CDR1 and CDR2: LNHDA and SQIVND (reference sequence). V was clipped by 4 bases and J by 8 bases, with 8 bases between them. The CDR3 covers 11 residues. CDR3 protein: CASSRYGGYTF. The CDR3 DNA reads as TGTGCCAGTAGTAGGTACGGGGGCTACACCTTC. The variable domain in full, with the rest retrieved from reference TRBV19 and TRBJ1-2, is DGGITQSPKYLFRKEGQNVTLSCEQNLNHDAMYWYRQDPGQGLRLIYYSQIVNDFQKGDIAEGYSVSREKKESFPLTVTSAQKNPTAFYLCASSRYGGYTFGSGTRLTVV.

The chain recombines TRBV5-4 with TRBJ2-3, with TRBD2 matching over 14 bases. From germline, CDR1 is SGHNT and CDR2 YYREEE (reference sequence). J lost 2 bases, V lost 0 bases, and 2 bases had no gene match. There are 17 residues in the CDR3. CDR3 DNA: TGTGCCAGCAGCTTGGGACTAGCGGGGGGGAACACAGATACGCAGTATTTT. Protein product: CASSLGLAGGNTDTQYF.

The V gene is TRBV7-9, the J gene TRBJ1-5, with TRBD1 identical over 8 bases. Germline loops: CDR1 SEHNR, CDR2 FQNEAQ (reference sequence). V lost 5 bases to trimming and J lost 0 bases; unmatched junction nucleotides: 3. The CDR3 contains 15 residues. DNA for the CDR3: TGTGCCAGCAGCGCCGGACAGGGTAGCAATCAGCCCCAGCATTTT. It yields the protein CASSAGQGSNQPQHF.

V and J are TRBV7-9 and TRBJ1-1; D is possibly TRBD1 (6 bases). Trimming removed 4 bases from V and 5 bases from J, with 20 bases in between. This CDR3 contains 16 residues. In germline, CDR1 is SEHNR, CDR2 FQNEAQ (reference sequence). The CDR3 DNA reads as TGTGCCAGCAGCTCCAAGGGGCGGGGGGCGCTGACTGAAGCTTTCTTT. As protein: CASSSKGRGALTEAFF.

This clone was seen once. This chain uses TRBV7-9 with TRBJ2-7; 9 nucleotides align to TRBD1. The CDR3 contains 14 residues. The J segment lost 7 bases and the V segment lost 4 bases, leaving 8 bases of the junction unmatched. Germline V CDR1 and CDR2: SEHNR, FQNEAQ (reference sequence). CDR3 sequence: CASSSRTGEGEQYF. CDR3 nucleotide sequence: TGTGCCAGCAGCTCACGGACAGGGGAAGGAGAGCAGTACTTC.

The rearrangement joins TRBV2 to TRBJ1-6; D unresolved. The V end was cut by 3 bases, the J end by 9 bases, with 15 bases between. CDR1 SNHLY and CDR2 FYNNEI come from the germline V gene. The CDR3 consists of 15 residues. The CDR3 region is CASSDYTSPPSPLHF. DNA for the CDR3: TGTGCCAGCAGTGATTACACCTCTCCCCCTTCACCCCTCCACTTT.

The chain is built from TRBV18 and TRBJ1-2, with D perhaps matching TRBD1 (5 bases). The V gene lost 5 bases and the J gene lost 8 bases, with 18 bases spanning the gap. Germline loops: CDR1 KGHSH, CDR2 LQKENI. CDR3 length: 14 residues. The CDR3 DNA follows: TGTGCCAGCTCATTACAGGAGGGGTTAAGAGGCTACACCTTC. This translates into CASSLQEGLRGYTF.